This T cell receptor (beta chain) was documented in a study of cytomegalovirus exposure and HLA in healthy donors. In regard to this clone: Its specificity is not known.

This CDR3 has 16 residues. Germline V gene sequence: CDR1 KGHSH, CDR2 LQKENI. V gave up 2 bases and J gave up 2 bases, with 15 bases separating them. A multiplex PCR was run with 60 Vbeta primers and 13 Jbeta primers. Sequencing was performed with immunoSEQ multiplex PCR; in TCRdb, only in-frame clones are kept and a portion is missing. In the table there are over 100,000 clones, 79% of which are singletons. Regarding the study as a whole: Accurate prediction of most subjects' HLA-A and HLA-B alleles from TCR beta sequences was reported.

This TCR was sampled from a woman aged 18-30 years in good health and CMV-seropositive. Sequences were obtained from PBMCs. The chain joins TRBV18 to TRBJ1-1; a possible D gene is TRBD1 (6 bases). For the CDR3, the DNA is TGTGCCAGCTCACCATCGAGACAGGTTAAAAACACTGAAGCTTTCTTT. It codes for CASSPSRQVKNTEAFF.